The 15 T cell receptor beta chains in this list originate from one sample, sequenced in a study of CD8 T cells in Susac syndrome. RNA, at about 0.45 to 1 ug, was reverse transcribed with random hexamers. Each CDR3 protein gets one entry after TCRdb re-called the immunoSEQ multiplex PCR reads with MiXCR. The sample shows around 170,000 distinct CDR3 sequences, around 96% of them seen only once. The specimen was CD4+ T cells from PBMCs. The source is a human donor with Susac syndrome.

This chain connects TRBV29-1 to TRBJ2-2, with D possibly matching TRBD2 (5 bases). Trimming shortened V by 6 bases and J by 2 bases, and 16 bases separated the two germline ends. The germline gives CDR1 SQVTM, CDR2 ANQGSEA. The CDR3 length is 15 residues. CDR3 loop: CSVRRGTTNTGELFF. The CDR3 bases are TGCAGCGTCCGTCGGGGAACCACTAACACCGGGGAGCTGTTTTTT.

This chain connects TRBV30 to TRBJ2-4, with 7 bases matching TRBD1. The length of the CDR3 is 14 residues. Per germline, CDR1 GTSNPN and CDR2 SVGIG (reference sequence). J was trimmed by 6 bases and V by 0 bases; bases with no gene match: 5. DNA for the CDR3: TGTGCCTGGAGTGTAGGGGGCGGCGGAAACATTCAGTACTTC. Translating it yields CAWSVGGGGNIQYF. Full variable domain (remainder filled in from reference TRBV30 and TRBJ2-4): SQTIHQWPATLVQPVGSPLSLECTVEGTSNPNLYWYRQAAGRGLQLLFYSVGIGQISSEVPQNLSASRPQDRQFILSSKKLLLSDSGFYLCAWSVGGGGNIQYFGAGTRLSVL.

The J gene is TRBJ1-1, the V gene TRBV29-1; D is undetermined. In germline, CDR1 is SQVTM, CDR2 ANQGSEA. This CDR3 contains 13 residues. V was shortened by 2 bases and J by 0 bases, with 7 bases between the two germline ends. CDR3 bases: TGCAGCGTTGAAAGGGCCTTGAACACTGAAGCTTTCTTT. Translating gives CSVERALNTEAFF.

The rearrangement uses TRBV3-1 and TRBJ2-5, with D maybe TRBD1 (6 bases). The CDR3 extends over 14 amino acids. Germline V gene lookup returns CDR1 LGHDT and CDR2 YNNKEL (reference sequence). Trimming took off 1 base at V and 5 bases at J, with 11 bases between the two ends. The CDR3 bases are TGTGCCAGCAGCCAAGTCCCAGGGGACGAGACCCAGTACTTC. Translated, it gives CASSQVPGDETQYF.

With respect to this clonotype: At one end, the junction sequence differs from germline, possibly due to a read error. The chain recombines TRBV7-7 with TRBJ2-1, with a weak D call TRBD2 (6 bases). The CDR3 is made up of 15 amino acids. The germline gives CDR1 SSHAT, CDR2 FNYEAQ (reference sequence). For the CDR3, the DNA is TGTGCTAGCAGCTTAAATCCCGGGACTGTCAATGAGCAGTTCTTC. Encoded protein: CASSLNPGTVNEQFF.

V and J are TRBV20-1 and TRBJ2-2; D assignment may be TRBD1 or TRBD2 (5 bases each). The V gene lost 0 bases and the J gene lost 4 bases, with 18 bases spanning the gap. The germline V gene encodes CDR1 DFQATT and CDR2 SNEGSKA (reference sequence). The CDR3 loop spans 17 amino acids. Written as DNA, the CDR3 is TGCAGTGCTAGAGATCTCGCAGGGCTAGCCGGCACCGGGGAGCTGTTTTTT. Translated: CSARDLAGLAGTGELFF.

This chain uses TRBV20-1 with TRBJ2-5, with 12 bases identical to TRBD2. Germline assignment: CDR1 DFQATT and CDR2 SNEGSKA (reference sequence). The CDR3 is made up of 15 amino acids. J gave up 5 bases and V 5 bases, and 9 bases lay outside the gene matches. The CDR3 sequence is CSAQLAGGDWETQYF. CDR3 nucleotide sequence: TGCAGTGCTCAGCTAGCGGGAGGGGACTGGGAGACCCAGTACTTC.

The rearrangement links TRBV27 to TRBJ2-3, with unresolved D. Trimming removed 2 bases from V and 3 bases from J, with 9 bases in between. The CDR3 runs to 14 residues. The germline V gene encodes CDR1 MNHEY and CDR2 SMNVEV (reference sequence). CDR3 region: CASSLTLGTDTQYF. In DNA form, the CDR3 reads TGTGCCAGCAGTTTAACCCTCGGGACAGATACGCAGTATTTT.

This clonotype was detected once. This chain uses TRBV25-1 with TRBJ1-6; possible D gene TRBD1, 5 bases. The CDR3 sequence is 14 residues long. From germline, CDR1 is MGHDK and CDR2 SYGVNS. The V end lost 4 bases, the J end lost 5 bases, and 9 bases lay between the germline ends. The CDR3 DNA reads as TGTGCCAGCAGTGTCTTACAGGATAATTCACCCCTCCACTTT. It is translated as CASSVLQDNSPLHF. Based on the CDR3 plus reference TRBV25-1 and TRBJ1-6, the full variable domain is EADIYQTPRYLVIGTGKKITLECSQTMGHDKMYWYQQDPGMELHLIHYSYGVNSTEKGDLSSESTVSRIRTEHFPLTLESARPSHTSQYLCASSVLQDNSPLHFGNGTRLTVT.

This rearrangement joins TRBV15 to TRBJ2-7; tentative D call: TRBD2 (6 bases). The germline V gene encodes CDR1 LNHNV and CDR2 YYDKDF (reference sequence). The CDR3 length is 14 residues. V dropped 0 bases and J dropped 1 base, with 7 bases sitting between them. The CDR3 sequence: CATSRDRGSYEQYV. The CDR3 nucleotides read TGTGCCACCAGCAGAGATCGGGGGTCCTACGAGCAGTACGTC.

This clonotype was detected once. The chain carries TRBV25-1 and TRBJ2-5, with 7 bases fitting TRBD1. V was clipped by 4 bases and J by 5 bases; unmatched bases: 4. CDR3 length: 13 residues. Germline V gives CDR1 MGHDK, CDR2 SYGVNS. Written as DNA, the CDR3 is TGTGCCAGCAGTGGACAGGGCGAGGAGACCCAGTACTTC. The encoded protein is CASSGQGEETQYF.

The chain carries TRBV13 and TRBJ2-2; D unresolved. V lost 0 bases and J 6 bases, leaving 11 bases between the germline ends. CDR1 and CDR2 (germline): PRHDT, FYEKMQ (reference sequence). This CDR3 comprises 15 residues. CDR3 DNA sequence: TGTGCCAGCAGCTTAGGGGATCAGGCGGCCGGGGAGCTGTTTTTT. It yields the protein CASSLGDQAAGELFF.

The V call is TRBV6-2 or TRBV6-3, the J call TRBJ2-7; 7 bases are a match to TRBD2. This CDR3 contains 15 residues. The germline V gene has CDR1 MNHEY and CDR2 SVGEGT. After removal of 6 bases from V and 3 bases from J, the junction contained 11 bases not matched to a gene. The DNA of the CDR3 is TGTGCCAGCAGCCTCGGGGGGAGCCTTTTCTACGAGCAGTACTTC. Protein product: CASSLGGSLFYEQYF.

The V call is TRBV30, the J call TRBJ2-3, with a possible D match to TRBD2 (5 bases). The CDR3 is 16 residues long. In germline, CDR1 is GTSNPN, CDR2 SVGIG (reference sequence). The V and J ends lost 3 bases and 4 bases respectively, with 20 bases between them. CDR3 residues: CAWSGLLGRVADTQYF. The CDR3 region has the DNA TGTGCCTGGAGCGGCTTACTAGGTAGAGTTGCAGATACGCAGTATTTT.

CDR3 sequence: CASSSFDSGYTF. CDR3 sequence (DNA): TGTGCCAGCAGCTCATTTGACAGCGGCTACACCTTC. The chain combines TRBV5-4 with TRBJ1-2; D may be TRBD1 (5 bases). The CDR3 loop spans 12 amino acids. CDR1 SGHNT and CDR2 YYREEE come from the germline V gene (reference sequence). Between the trimmed V and J ends, which lost 3 bases and 8 bases, there was a span of 11 bases.